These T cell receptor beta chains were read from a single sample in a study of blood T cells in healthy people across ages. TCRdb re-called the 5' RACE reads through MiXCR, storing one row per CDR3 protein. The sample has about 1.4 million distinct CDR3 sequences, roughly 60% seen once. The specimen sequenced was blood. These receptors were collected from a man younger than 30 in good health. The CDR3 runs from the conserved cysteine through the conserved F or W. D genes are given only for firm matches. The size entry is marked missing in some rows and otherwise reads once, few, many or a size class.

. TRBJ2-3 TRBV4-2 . TGTGCCAGCAGCCAAGACTACACCTCGGATACGCAGTATTTT CASSQDYTSDTQYF
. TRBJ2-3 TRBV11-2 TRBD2 TGTGCCAGCAGCGGCCCTAGCGGCTACACAGATACGCAGTATTTT CASSGPSGYTDTQYF
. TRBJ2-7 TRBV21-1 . TGTGCCAGTGCCCCGGTCCACGAGCAGTACTTC CASAPVHEQYF
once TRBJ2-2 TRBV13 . TGTGCCAGCAGCTTTCCCCCGAACACCGGGGAGCTGTTTTTT CASSFPPNTGELFF
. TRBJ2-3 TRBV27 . TGTGCCAGCAGTTTATCGGGGGTAGCGGACACAGATACGCAGTATTTT CASSLSGVADTDTQYF
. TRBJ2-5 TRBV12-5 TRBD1 TGTGCTAGTGAGGGACAGTCCGAAGAGACCCAGTACTTC CASEGQSEETQYF
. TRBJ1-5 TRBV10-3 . TGTGCCATCAGTGAGGCGGCGGCAGGGGATCAGCCCCAGCATTTT CAISEAAAGDQPQHF
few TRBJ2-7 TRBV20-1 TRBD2 TGCAGTGCTAGAGATTCGAGGAAACTAGCGGGGGGGTTTAGCTCCTACGAGCAGTACTTC CSARDSRKLAGGFSSYEQYF
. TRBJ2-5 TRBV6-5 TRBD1 TGTGCCAGCAGTCCAGGACAGGCGATCCAAGAGACCCAGTACTTC CASSPGQAIQETQYF
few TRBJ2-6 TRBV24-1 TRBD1 TGTGCCACCAGTGATTTGGGACCGGGACAGTACCCCTCTGGGGCCAACGTCCTGACTTTC CATSDLGPGQYPSGANVLTF
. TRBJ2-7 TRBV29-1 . TGCAGCGGAGACTACAATGAGCAGTACTTC CSGDYNEQYF
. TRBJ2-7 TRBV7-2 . TGTGCCAGCACCTCAGGGAGGAATGGCTACGAGCAGTACTTC CASTSGRNGYEQYF
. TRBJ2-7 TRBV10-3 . TGTGCCATCACCAGGGACGGAACCTACGAGCAGTACTTC CAITRDGTYEQYF
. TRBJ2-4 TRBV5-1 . TGCGCCAGCAGCTTGGACGCCAGGGCCGGAAACATTCAGTACTTC CASSLDARAGNIQYF
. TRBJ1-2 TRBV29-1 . TGCAGCGTTGAAGATAAGGTCCGACAGCTCAGTAACTATGGCTACACCTTC CSVEDKVRQLSNYGYTF
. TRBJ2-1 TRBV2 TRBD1 TGTGCCAGCAGCTTAGACAGGGATCCGTACGAGCAGTTCTTC CASSLDRDPYEQFF
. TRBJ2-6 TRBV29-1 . TGCAGCGTTGAAGGGGACTTGAACTCTGGGGCCAACGTCCTGACTTTC CSVEGDLNSGANVLTF
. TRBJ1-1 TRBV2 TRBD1 TGTGCCACCAATGACAGGGGGCAAGCTGAAGCTTTCTTT CATNDRGQAEAFF
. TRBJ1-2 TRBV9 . TGTGCCAGCAGCGTAGAGACAGGAGTTGAGGGCTACACCTTC CASSVETGVEGYTF
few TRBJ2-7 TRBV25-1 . TGTGCCAGCAGTGAATCCGTTTTTGGCGGGCCCTACGAGCAGTACTTC CASSESVFGGPYEQYF
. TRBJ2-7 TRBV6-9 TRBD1 TGTGCCAGCAGTTATGAGAAGGGACAGGCTCCCGACGAGCAGTACTTC CASSYEKGQAPDEQYF
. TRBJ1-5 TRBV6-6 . TGTGCCAGCAGTTACTCGGGGGGGAATCAGCCCCAGCATTTT CASSYSGGNQPQHF
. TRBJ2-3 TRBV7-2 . TGTGCCAGCAGCAATACCCGGGGGGCCGATACGCAGTATTTT CASSNTRGADTQYF
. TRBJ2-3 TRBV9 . TGTGCCAGCGAGCGTGGGTCGGTAGCTAGAGATACGCAGTATTTT CASERGSVARDTQYF
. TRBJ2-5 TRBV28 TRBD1 TGTGCCAGCAGGTCCCGGACAGGGCCATACCAAGAGACCCAGTACTTC CASRSRTGPYQETQYF
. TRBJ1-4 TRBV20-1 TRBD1 TGCAGTGCTAGACAAGGGGGCGGTTTCGAAAAACTGTTTTTT CSARQGGGFEKLFF
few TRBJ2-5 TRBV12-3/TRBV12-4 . TGTGCCAGCGCCACAGGGCAGGGGAGCCAAGAGACCCAGTACTTC CASATGQGSQETQYF
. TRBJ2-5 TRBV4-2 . TGTGCCAGCAGCCATGGGAGTAGGCTTGGAAGGGAGACCCAGTACTTC CASSHGSRLGRETQYF
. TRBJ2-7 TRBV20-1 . TGCAGTGCTAGTCTGAGGGGCTACGAGCAGTACTTC CSASLRGYEQYF
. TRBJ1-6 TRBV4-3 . TGCGCCAGCAGCCAAGATCGATACTCCTATAATTCACCCCTCCACTTT CASSQDRYSYNSPLHF
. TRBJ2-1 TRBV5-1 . TGCGCCAGCAGCTTGATTCGGGGACACAATGAGCAGTTCTTC CASSLIRGHNEQFF
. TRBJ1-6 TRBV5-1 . TGCGCCAGCAGTACCGGCGAGAATTCCTATAATTCACCCCTCCACTTT CASSTGENSYNSPLHF
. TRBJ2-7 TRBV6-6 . TGTGCCAGCGCTGGTGGACGGCAATACGAGCAGTACTTC CASAGGRQYEQYF
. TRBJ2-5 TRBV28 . TGTGCCAGCAGTTCCAGTGTAAGCCAAGAGACCCAGTACTTC CASSSSVSQETQYF
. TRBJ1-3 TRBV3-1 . TGTGCCAGCAGCCAAGGGGGGCAAGTCGGAAACACCATATATTTT CASSQGGQVGNTIYF
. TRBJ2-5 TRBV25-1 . TGTGCCAGCGGTGAATATGCGGCGACCCAAGAGACCCAGTACTTC CASGEYAATQETQYF
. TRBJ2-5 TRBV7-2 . TGTGCCAGCAGCCAGAGGTGGCAGCAAGAGACCCAGTACTTC CASSQRWQQETQYF
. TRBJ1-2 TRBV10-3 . TGTGCCATCACGGGGGGGGCGCGGAACTATGGCTACACCTTC CAITGGARNYGYTF
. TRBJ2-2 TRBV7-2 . TGTGCCAGCAGCCCGACCCCAGGGGCCGGGGAGCTGTTTTTT CASSPTPGAGELFF
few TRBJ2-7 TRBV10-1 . TGCGCCAGCAGGGGGGCTAGCGACCACTACGAGCAGTACTTC CASRGASDHYEQYF
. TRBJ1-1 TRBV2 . TGTGCCAGCGACAGGAACACTGAAGCTTTCTTT CASDRNTEAFF
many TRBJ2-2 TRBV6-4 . TGTGCCAGCAGTGACTCCCCAGGGGACACCGGGGAGCTGTTTTTT CASSDSPGDTGELFF
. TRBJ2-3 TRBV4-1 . TGCGCCAGCAGCCAATTCATGGTGGGTTCCGCAAATGAGCGCACAGATACGCAGTATTTT CASSQFMVGSANERTDTQYF
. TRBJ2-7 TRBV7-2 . TGTGACAGCAGTTACCAAAGGGGGGACTACGAGCAGTACTTC CDSSYQRGDYEQYF
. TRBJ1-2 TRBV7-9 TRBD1 TGTGCCAGCAGCTTAGTCTCCGGGACAGGGGGATATGGCTACACCTTC CASSLVSGTGGYGYTF
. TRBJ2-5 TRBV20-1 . TGCAGTGCTAGCTCGGCGGGGCGGGAGACCCAGTACTTC CSASSAGRETQYF
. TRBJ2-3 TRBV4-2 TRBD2 TGTGCCAGCAGCCAAGTATTAGCGGGGGGGCCTACAGATACGCAGTATTTT CASSQVLAGGPTDTQYF
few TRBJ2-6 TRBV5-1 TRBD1 TGCGCCAGCAGCTTCGGACAGGGTTCTGGGGCCAACGTCCTGACTTTC CASSFGQGSGANVLTF
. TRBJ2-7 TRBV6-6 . TGTGCCAGCAGCCGGACGAGCCAGGGGTACTACGAGCAGTACTTC CASSRTSQGYYEQYF
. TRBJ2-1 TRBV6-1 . TGTGCCAGCATTTTAGGACAGTGGGATTACAATGAGCAGTTCTTC CASILGQWDYNEQFF
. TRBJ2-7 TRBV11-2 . TGTGCCAGCAGCTTGGGCCCGGAGGCCGGCGAGCAGTACTTC CASSLGPEAGEQYF
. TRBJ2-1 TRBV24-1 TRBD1 TGTGCCACCAACGAACAGGACAGGGGGCGCTTCAATGAGCAGTTCTTC CATNEQDRGRFNEQFF
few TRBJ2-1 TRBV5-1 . TGCGCCAGCAGCTCCTTAGCGGAGAATGAGCAGTTCTTC CASSSLAENEQFF
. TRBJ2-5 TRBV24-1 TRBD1 TGTGCCACCAGTGACCTCGGACAGGGGGCATTGATCGGGGAGACCCAGTACTTC CATSDLGQGALIGETQYF
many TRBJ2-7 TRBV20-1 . TGCAGCGCAGGGACCTCCTACGAGCAGTACTTC CSAGTSYEQYF
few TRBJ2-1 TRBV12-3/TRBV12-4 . TGTGCCAGCAGTTATAAGGAGCAGTTCTTC CASSYKEQFF
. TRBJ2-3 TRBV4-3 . TGCGCCAGCAGCCAAGCGGGCGGCCTGACGGATACGCAGTATTTT CASSQAGGLTDTQYF
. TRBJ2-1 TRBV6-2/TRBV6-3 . TGTGCCAGCAGTTATACGGTGTCAATCGGGACGGCAAACAATGAGCAGTTCTTC CASSYTVSIGTANNEQFF